This TCR beta chain came from a study of Graves' ophthalmopathy and Graves' hyperthyroidism. Trimming took 2 bases from V and 5 from J, leaving 10 bases between them. CDR3 size: 13 residues. Germline V gene data show CDR1 as SGHKS and CDR2 as YYEKEE (reference sequence). This clonotype was seen at least ten times. In this CDR3 the conserved last residue, phenylalanine or tryptophan, is missing, so a read error is likely. The study amplified TCR beta CDR3 regions using RNA transcripts. Second-round multiplex PCR came after a first-round RT-PCR that employed HTBI primers. TCRdb redid the calling of the multiplex PCR reads with MiXCR, one entry per CDR3 protein. The sample has roughly 300,000 distinct CDR3 sequences; 17% are singletons.

This chain connects TRBV5-5 to TRBJ1-1; D is unclear. Sequencing was done on a sample of peripheral blood. This sequence originates from an adult man with Graves' ophthalmopathy. The CDR3 DNA is TGTGCCAGCAGCTTTCTCGACGGGACTGAAGCTTTCCTT. It yields the protein CASSFLDGTEAFL.